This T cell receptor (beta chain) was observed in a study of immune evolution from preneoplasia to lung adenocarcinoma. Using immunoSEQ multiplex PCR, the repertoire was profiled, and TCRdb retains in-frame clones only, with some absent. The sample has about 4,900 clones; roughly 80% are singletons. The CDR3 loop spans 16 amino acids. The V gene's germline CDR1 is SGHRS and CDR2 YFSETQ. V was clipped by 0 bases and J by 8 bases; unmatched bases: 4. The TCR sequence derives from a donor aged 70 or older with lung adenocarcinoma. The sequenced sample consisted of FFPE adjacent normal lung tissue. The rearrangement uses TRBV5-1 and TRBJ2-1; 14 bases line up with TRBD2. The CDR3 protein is CASSLETSGRGDEQFF. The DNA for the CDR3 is TGCGCCAGCAGCTTGGAGACTAGCGGGAGGGGGGATGAGCAGTTCTTC. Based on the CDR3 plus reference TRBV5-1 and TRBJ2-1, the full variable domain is KAGVTQTPRYLIKTRGQQVTLSCSPISGHRSVSWYQQTPGQGLQFLFEYFSETQRNKGNFPGRFSGRQFSNSRSEMNVSTLELGDSALYLCASSLETSGRGDEQFFGPGTRLTVL.